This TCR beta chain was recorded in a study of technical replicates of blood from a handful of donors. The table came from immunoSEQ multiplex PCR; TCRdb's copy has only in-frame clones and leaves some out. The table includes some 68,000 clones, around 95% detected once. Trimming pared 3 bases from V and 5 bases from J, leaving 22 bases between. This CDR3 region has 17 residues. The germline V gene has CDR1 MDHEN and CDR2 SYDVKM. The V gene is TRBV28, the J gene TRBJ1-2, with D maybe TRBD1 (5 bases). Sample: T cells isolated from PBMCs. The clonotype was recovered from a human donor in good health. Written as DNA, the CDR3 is TGTGCCAGCAGTTTTAGATTGGGGCAGGGCGTCTTGTATGGCTACACCTTC. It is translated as CASSFRLGQGVLYGYTF.